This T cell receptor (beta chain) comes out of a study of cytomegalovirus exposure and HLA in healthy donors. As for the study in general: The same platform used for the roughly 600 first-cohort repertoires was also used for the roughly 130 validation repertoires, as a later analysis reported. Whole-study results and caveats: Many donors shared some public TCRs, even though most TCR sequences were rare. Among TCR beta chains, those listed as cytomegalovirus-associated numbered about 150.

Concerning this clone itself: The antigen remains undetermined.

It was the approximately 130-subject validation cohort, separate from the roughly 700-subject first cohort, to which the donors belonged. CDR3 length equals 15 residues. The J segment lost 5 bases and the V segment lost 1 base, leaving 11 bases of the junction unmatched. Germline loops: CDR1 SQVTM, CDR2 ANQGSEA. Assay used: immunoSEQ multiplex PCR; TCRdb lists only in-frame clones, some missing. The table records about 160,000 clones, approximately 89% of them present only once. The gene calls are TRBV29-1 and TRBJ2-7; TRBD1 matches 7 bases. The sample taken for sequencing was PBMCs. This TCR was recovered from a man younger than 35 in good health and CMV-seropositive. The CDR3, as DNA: TGCAGCGTTGAAGTCGCAGGGGGTAGGATCAACGAGCAGTACTTC. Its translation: CSVEVAGGRINEQYF.